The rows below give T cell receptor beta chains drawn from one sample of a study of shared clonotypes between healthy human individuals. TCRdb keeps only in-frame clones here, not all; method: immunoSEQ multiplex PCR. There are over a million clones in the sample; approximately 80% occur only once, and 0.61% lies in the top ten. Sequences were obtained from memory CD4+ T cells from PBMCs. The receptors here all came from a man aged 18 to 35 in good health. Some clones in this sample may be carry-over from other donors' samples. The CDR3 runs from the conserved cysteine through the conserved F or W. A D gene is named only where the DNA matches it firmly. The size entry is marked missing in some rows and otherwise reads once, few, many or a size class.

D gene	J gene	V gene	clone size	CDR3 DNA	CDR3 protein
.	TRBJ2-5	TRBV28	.	TGTGCCAGGACGGCTGAAGAGACCCAGTACTTC	CARTAEETQYF
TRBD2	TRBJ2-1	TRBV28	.	TGTGCCAGCAGTTTGTCGCCCTGGGGTAGCGGGAGACTGGATGAGCAGTTCTTC	CASSLSPWGSGRLDEQFF
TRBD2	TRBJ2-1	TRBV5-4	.	TGTGCCAGCACCGGTGGGGGGGGAGCCCCTTGGAATGAGCAGTTCTTC	CASTGGGGAPWNEQFF
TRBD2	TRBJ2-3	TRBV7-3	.	TGTGCCAGCAGCTCGGGACTAGCGGTGACAGATACGCAGTATTTT	CASSSGLAVTDTQYF
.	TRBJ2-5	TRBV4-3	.	TGCGCCAGCAGCCAAGAAGGAGGGCGGGGAGAGACCCAGTACTTC	CASSQEGGRGETQYF
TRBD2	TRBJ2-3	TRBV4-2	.	TGTGCCAGCAGCTCTGGACTAGCGGGACACACAGATACGCAGTATTTT	CASSSGLAGHTDTQYF
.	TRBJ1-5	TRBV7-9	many	TGTGCCAGCAGCTTAACCGATCAGCCCCAGCATTTT	CASSLTDQPQHF
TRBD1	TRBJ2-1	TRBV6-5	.	TGTGCCAGCAGGGGAATCGGGACAGGGGGGAAAGAGCAGTTCTTC	CASRGIGTGGKEQFF
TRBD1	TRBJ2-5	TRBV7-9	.	TGTGCCAGCAGTCCTCGACAGGGGGGGACCCAGTACTTC	CASSPRQGGTQYF
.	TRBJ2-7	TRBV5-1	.	TGCGCCAGCACCGAAAAAGGGGCCCCCTCCGGATACGAGCAGTACTTC	CASTEKGAPSGYEQYF
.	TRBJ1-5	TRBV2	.	TGTGCCAGCAGTGTTAGGACAGTTCAAAATCAGCCCCAGCATTTT	CASSVRTVQNQPQHF
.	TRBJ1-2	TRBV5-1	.	TGCGCCAGCAGCTTGGCCTTGGGCCAGAGCACCTATGGCTACACCTTC	CASSLALGQSTYGYTF
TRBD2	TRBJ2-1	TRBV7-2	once	TGTGCCAGCAGCCCCCAAGGGACTAACCCCGTGGATGAGCAGTTCTTC	CASSPQGTNPVDEQFF
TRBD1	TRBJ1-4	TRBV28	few	TGTGCCAGCAGTCCCTGGAACAGGGGTAGAACTAATGAAAAACTGTTTTTT	CASSPWNRGRTNEKLFF
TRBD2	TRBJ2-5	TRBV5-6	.	TGTGCCAGCAGCCGCGGACTAGCGGGAGGGCCGTCTTTGACCCAGTACTTC	CASSRGLAGGPSLTQYF
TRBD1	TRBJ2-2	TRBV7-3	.	TGTGCCAGCAGCTCACAGGGGGCAAACACCGGGGAGCTGTTTTTT	CASSSQGANTGELFF
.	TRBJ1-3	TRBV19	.	TGTGCCAGTAGGGGGGACTACTCTGGAAACACCATATATTTT	CASRGDYSGNTIYF
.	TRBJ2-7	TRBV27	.	TGTGCCAGCAGTTCATTAGCCCTCCCGGCCCTCTCCTCCTACGAGCAGTACTTC	CASSSLALPALSSYEQYF
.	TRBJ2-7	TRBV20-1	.	TGCAGTGCTCGGGACGGGTACGAGCAGTACTTC	CSARDGYEQYF
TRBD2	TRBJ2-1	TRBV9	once	TGTGCCAGCAGCCCGGGACTAGCGAATGAGCAGTTCTTC	CASSPGLANEQFF
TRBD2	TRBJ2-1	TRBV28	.	TGTGCCAGCAGTTTAGCTAGCGGGAGGGGGAATGAGCAGTTCTTC	CASSLASGRGNEQFF
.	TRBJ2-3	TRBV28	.	TGTGCCAGCAGTTTAAGGACAGGCACAGATACGCAGTATTTT	CASSLRTGTDTQYF
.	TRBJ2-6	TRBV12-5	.	TGTGCTAGTGGTACGCATAGTGCAGGACAAAGTCGGGCCAACGTCCTGACTTTC	CASGTHSAGQSRANVLTF
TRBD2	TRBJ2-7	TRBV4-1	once	TGCGCCAGCAGCCAAGGGACTAGCGGGAGCTCCTACGAGCAGTACTTC	CASSQGTSGSSYEQYF
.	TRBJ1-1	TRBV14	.	TGTGCCAGCAGTGCCGAATTGAACACTGAAGCTTTCTTT	CASSAELNTEAFF
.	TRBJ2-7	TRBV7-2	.	TGTGCCAGCAGCTTAGGGGCGGAGCAGCTCTACGAGCAGTACTTC	CASSLGAEQLYEQYF